Sequencing of this T cell receptor beta chain was carried out in a study of neoadjuvant nivolumab and ipilimumab in lung cancer. Method: immunoSEQ multiplex PCR; TCRdb's copy keeps in-frame clones and lacks some. The table lists over 6,500 clones, around 90% of them singletons, with roughly 2.3% in the top ten. The CDR3 is 15 residues long. Trimming removed 1 base at V and 4 bases at J, with 14 bases between. Germline V CDR1 and CDR2: SGHRS, YFSETQ. The chain couples TRBV5-1 to TRBJ1-2, with D possibly matching TRBD1 (5 bases). This sequence was found in an adult with non-small cell lung cancer. Some clones in this sample may be carry-over from other donors' samples. This sample comprised tumor tissue, obtained after neoadjuvant nivolumab, alone or with ipilimumab, at or shortly before surgery. DNA for the CDR3: TGCGCCAGCAGCTTGAACACAGGATCCCCCTATGGCTACACCTTC. It encodes CASSLNTGSPYGYTF. Supplemented by reference TRBV5-1 and TRBJ1-2, the full variable domain reads KAGVTQTPRYLIKTRGQQVTLSCSPISGHRSVSWYQQTPGQGLQFLFEYFSETQRNKGNFPGRFSGRQFSNSRSEMNVSTLELGDSALYLCASSLNTGSPYGYTFGSGTRLTVV.